This entry concerns a single T cell receptor (beta chain). This record comes from a study of blood T cell repertoires in COVID-19. Study details: Acute and convalescent COVID-19 samples came from the United States, Italy and Spain. T cells, B-cell-depleted T cells, or PBMCs supplied cDNA or gDNA.

Authors' methods: Amplified reference gene primers provided the basis for estimating nucleated cell counts. The repertoire was sequenced with immunoSEQ multiplex PCR; TCRdb's copy has only in-frame clones and lacks some. The V and J calls and the clone size are those of that table, but D and trimming were determined from the DNA. The sample holds some 130,000 clones, roughly nine tenths seen once. The CDR3 is 13 amino acids. The chain employs TRBV21-1 and TRBJ2-1; no DNA check was done on the table's D call, TRBD2. TRBV21-1 is described as a pseudogene. This sequence originates from a man over 45 with active COVID-19. The sample consisted of peripheral blood. Written as DNA, the CDR3 is TGTGCCATTCCCGGGGAGGGCGGCAATGAGCAGTTCTTC. Its protein product is CAIPGEGGNEQFF.